This TCR beta chain was documented in a study of regulatory T cells in long-lasting Graves disease (dated by TCRdb to 2020 to 2022). Concerning the study at large: Patients with newly diagnosed Graves' disease had been on antithyroid drugs for under 3 months. The study took place in China and was registered as a clinical trial. A total of around 35 samples were covered by TCR sequencing, comprising some 13 persistent and around 20 newly diagnosed Graves' disease patients. This study used TCR sequencing and RNA sequencing of peripheral blood to compare persistent Graves' disease patients against newly diagnosed Graves' disease patients.

The full study reports these points: Sequencing and analysis were limited to the TCR beta chain. Compared with newly diagnosed patients, patients with persistent Graves' disease had lower TCR Shannon entropy and fewer highly expanded clones, which suggests clonal expansion. Peripheral blood alone was examined, since thyroid tissue, which constituted the primary lesion, could not be accessed. Patients with persistent disease shared more public clonotypes (about 3,000) than newly diagnosed patients did (approximately 990). Preferential use of TRBV28, TRBJ1-2 and TRBJ2-5 was observed in persistent disease, whereas TRBV20-1 and TRBJ2-1 were favored in newly diagnosed disease. The authors noted that the small sample size was a limitation that may lower accuracy.

Remarks on this clonotype: The antigen it recognizes is unknown. No much larger clone is present one base from it, and per-base qualities are unavailable.

The receptor library was made with multiplex PCR. TCRdb records Illumina HiSeq 4000 as the sequencer. CDR3 regions were amplified by Arm-PCR with iRepertoire HTBI primers to construct TCR beta libraries. Gel purification was performed on PCR products prior to sequencing. The original pipeline was this. A total of 60 to 80 TRBV and 14 TRBJ segments were identified across samples and were used for gene usage analysis of CDR3 amino acid clonotypes. Filtered high-quality paired reads were merged into contigs using COPE and FqMerger. BLAST was used to align contigs to IMGT TRBV, TRBD and TRBJ reference genes, and CDR3 was defined according to IMGT. Clonotypes above 0.1% frequency were classified as highly expanded clones. Repertoire diversity was measured by Shannon entropy, and V-J evenness by the Gini coefficient. Public clonotypes were defined as clonotypes shared by more than one individual. TCRdb reprocessing: public reads trimmed at Q25 with fastp, clones called with MiXCR, in-frame beta chains kept. All rows with the same CDR3 protein become a single entry with the most common DNA and genes. The V and J calls were not made by the authors but by TCRdb's processing. The sample data list a few hundred thousand distinct CDR3 sequences, and roughly a sixth of these were observed just once. The top ten hold 30% of the sample.

The germline V gene encodes CDR1 SGHDT and CDR2 YYEEEE. V trim: 1 base; J trim: 6 bases; unmatched bases: 1. The CDR3, cysteine through phenylalanine, is 12 amino acids long. Solely the CDR3 DNA is kept, with 36 bases framed from the first base. The label giving this sample's time point can be read as: newly diagnosed GD, antithyroid drugs for less than 3 months. For both TCR sequencing and RNA sequencing, RNA was extracted from PBMCs using TRIzol. Graves' disease was diagnosed according to American Thyroid Association guidelines. Recruitment of patients was carried out at an endocrinology department in Xi'an, China. Each patient gave approximately 10 milliliters of peripheral blood, collected in an EDTA anticoagulant tube. Ficoll Paque Plus density gradient separation was used to isolate PBMCs, and no further T cell sorting was done. RNA quality was checked with an Agilent 2100 Bioanalyzer and agarose gel, and concentration with a NanoDrop 2000.

The sample was also linked to a second study, of T cells in Graves' hyperthyroidism and ophthalmopathy. The second paper further reports: Graves' hyperthyroidism was defined as stable when no progression to ophthalmopathy occurred over 18 months of follow-up. Hyperthyroidism patients were aged 18 to 65 years and newly diagnosed, with disease duration of less than 2 months. The study excluded patients with uncontrolled infections, other autoimmune diseases, pregnancy or lactation. Diagnoses were based on clinical symptoms, serum thyroxine and TRAb, thyroid ultrasound and orbital computed tomography. The first round of RT-PCR for the TCR CDR3 was performed with the HTBI primer set and the Qiagen OneStep RT-PCR kit. Most expanded thyroid clonotypes (frequency above 0.001) were also found in blood, which suggests that blood repertoires may mirror thyroid immune responses. A model built on a 13 V-J signature distinguished ophthalmopathy from stable hyperthyroidism, reaching 85% to 90% sensitivity and about 81% specificity in cross-validation and 80%/75% in testing. In validation, the model predicted progression to ophthalmopathy a median of about 6.5 months before onset, with around 70% sensitivity and almost 75% specificity. To identify distinguishing TCR V-J signatures, a discovery cohort of about 100 patients was used, comprising 43 with Graves' ophthalmopathy and 57 with stable Graves' hyperthyroidism. Prospective prediction of ophthalmopathy was tested in an independent validation cohort of approximately 19 hyperthyroidism patients and 17 patients who later progressed to ophthalmopathy. The 100 or so discovery patients were randomly split 7:3 into training and test sets. The study also compared thyroid tissue and blood T-cell repertoires from about six Graves' hyperthyroidism patients. Following sampling, methimazole starting at 30 mg daily was given to hyperthyroidism patients, and high-dose intravenous methylprednisolone was given to ophthalmopathy patients. A second multiplex PCR round built the libraries, followed by size selection and purification. Paired-end sequencing of the libraries was performed with 100 bp reads on an Illumina HiSeq2000. SOAPnuke was used to process the raw data, with reads discarded if the reads contained adapters or uncalled bases, had a mean Phred below 15, or lacked an exact constant-primer or identifier match. COPE v1.2.5 was used to merge high-quality paired reads, and clonotypes were defined as unique nucleotide sequences. MiTCR v1.1 was used to align the clonotypes against IMGT TRBV, TRBD and TRBJ reference segments. Analysis was restricted to V-J combinations with a frequency above 0.0001, which covered about 99% of repertoires. The TCS score was defined as F50 (clonal expansion) divided by E x V (chaos), with BLOSUM62-based TCRdist calculated between CDR3 peptides within each V-J. Welch's t-statistics and random forest reduced fewer than 550 V-J features to 10 to 15, which were used in a naive Bayes classifier (R e1071). Sample size was not statistically predetermined, and blinding of investigators to group allocation was not performed. TCR Vbeta CDR3 sequencing of some 140 peripheral blood samples (roughly 43 ophthalmopathy, 75 or so hyperthyroidism and approximately 17 progressor patients) is reported in the paper.

Material: peripheral blood mononuclear cells (PBMCs), obtained at new diagnosis, from a patient treated with antithyroid drugs. This clonotype was sampled from a man aged 35 to 55 with Graves disease. Donor details come from another sample of the same person, matched by shared clones. Recombination linked TRBV5-6 to TRBJ2-7; a stretch of 7 junction bases matches TRBD1. CDR3 region: CASSLYRGEQYF. The bases read TGTGCCAGCAGCTTGTACAGGGGCGAGCAGTACTTC. Full variable domain (CDR3 extended with the reference TRBV5-6 and TRBJ2-7 proteins): DAGVTQSPTHLIKTRGQQVTLRCSPKSGHDTVSWYQQALGQGPQFIFQYYEEEERQRGNFPDRFSGHQFPNYSSELNVNALLLGDSALYLCASSLYRGEQYFGPGTRLTVT.